This is a list of T cell receptor beta chains from one sample in a study of blood T cell repertoires in COVID-19. Assay: immunoSEQ multiplex PCR; the TCRdb copy retains only in-frame clones and omits some. The sample records about 60,000 clones, around nine tenths being singletons. Sequencing used peripheral blood. The source of these receptors is a man in his 60s with acute or convalescent COVID-19. The CDR3 runs from the conserved cysteine through the conserved F or W. Fields, in order: J gene, D gene, V gene, clone size, CDR3 DNA, CDR3 protein. D genes are given only for firm matches. Expanded clones get a size class; other rows say once, few or many, or leave the size out.

>TRBJ2-5|NA|TRBV5-1|NA
TGCGCCAGCAGCCAAGACGGGGGACAAGAGACCCAGTACTTC
CASSQDGGQETQYF
>TRBJ2-7|NA|TRBV28|NA
TGTGCCAGCAGTCAACTAGCTGGGGAGCAGTACTTC
CASSQLAGEQYF
>TRBJ1-5|NA|TRBV28|NA
TGTGCCAGCAGTTTATTGGCAGGTTACTCTGTCAATCAGCCCCAGCATTTT
CASSLLAGYSVNQPQHF
>TRBJ2-2|TRBD2|TRBV18|NA
TGTGCCAGCTCACCCCCTAGCGGGAGCACCGGGGAGCTGTTTTTT
CASSPPSGSTGELFF
>TRBJ1-2|NA|TRBV30|few
TGTGCCTGTTCTTGGACACTTAACTATGGCTACACCTTC
CACSWTLNYGYTF
>TRBJ2-5|NA|TRBV28|NA
TGTGCCAGCAGGCCAACTTTTCCCCTAGGAGAGACCCAGTACTTC
CASRPTFPLGETQYF
>TRBJ1-2|NA|TRBV19|NA
TGTGCCAGTACCAGGACAAGGGGTACCTATGGCTACACCTTC
CASTRTRGTYGYTF
>TRBJ2-7|NA|TRBV14|NA
TGTGCCAGCAGCCTTGGACAGACCCACTACTACGAGCAGTACTTC
CASSLGQTHYYEQYF
>TRBJ2-2|TRBD2|TRBV27|NA
TGTGCCAGCGGACCAAAAAGGACTAGCGGGAGGGGCACGGGGACCGGGGAGCTGTTTTTT
CASGPKRTSGRGTGTGELFF
>TRBJ2-5|TRBD2|TRBV7-6|NA
TGTGCCAGCAGCTTAGTTGGACCGACTAGCGGGGACGAGACCCAGTACTTC
CASSLVGPTSGDETQYF
>TRBJ2-7|TRBD2|TRBV7-9|NA
TGTGCCAGCAGCCCCGCCGGGACTACGGCCTACGAGCAGTACTTC
CASSPAGTTAYEQYF
>TRBJ2-1|NA|TRBV19|once
TGTGCCAGTAGTTGGCAGGGCCTGGCTGGTGTTGAGCAGTTCTTC
CASSWQGLAGVEQFF
>TRBJ2-7|TRBD2|TRBV10-3|NA
TGTGCCATCAGTGGGGCTAGCGGGCCTTTCTGGGAGCAGTACTTC
CAISGASGPFWEQYF
>TRBJ2-7|NA|TRBV7-9|NA
TGTGCCAGCAGCCCAGAAGCGACCCTCTCCTACGAGCAGTACTTC
CASSPEATLSYEQYF
>TRBJ2-3|TRBD2|TRBV3-1/TRBV3-2|NA
TGTGCCAGCAGCCAAGACGGTCTAGCGGGCCTCACAGATACGCAGTATTTT
CASSQDGLAGLTDTQYF
>TRBJ2-5|NA|TRBV12-3/TRBV12-4|few
TGTGCCAGCAGTTTAAAGAAGCAGACCCAGTACTTC
CASSLKKQTQYF
>TRBJ1-2|TRBD1|TRBV19|NA
TGTGCCAGTAGCTTCAACAGGGGGCCTCTGGGCTACACCTTC
CASSFNRGPLGYTF
>TRBJ2-3|NA|TRBV10-1|NA
TGCGCCAGCAGTAAACAAGCGTGGGAGGGCACAGATACGCAGTATTTT
CASSKQAWEGTDTQYF
>TRBJ2-7|TRBD2|TRBV24-1|NA
TGTGCCACCAGTGATTGGGACGGGGCGGGAGGCTCCTACGAGCAGTACTTC
CATSDWDGAGGSYEQYF
>TRBJ2-5|NA|TRBV15|NA
TGTGCCACCAGCAGGGAGGGAGAGACCCAGTACTTC
CATSREGETQYF
>TRBJ2-6|NA|TRBV5-5|NA
TGTGCCAGCAGCCTGGGGCCACATCAGGGGGCCAACGTCCTGACTTTC
CASSLGPHQGANVLTF
>TRBJ1-1|NA|TRBV18|NA
TGTGCCAGCTCAGACACAGGGCTTACTGAAGCTTTCTTT
CASSDTGLTEAFF
>TRBJ2-1|TRBD2|TRBV7-2|NA
TGTGCCAGCAGCTCGAAAGCGGGATTCGGTGAGCAGTTCTTC
CASSSKAGFGEQFF
>TRBJ2-3|NA|TRBV7-3|NA
TGTGCCAGCAGCTTATTAGCGGCCACAGATACGCAGTATTTT
CASSLLAATDTQYF
>TRBJ2-1|TRBD1|TRBV28|NA
TGTGCCAGCAGTTCCCCAGGGGGCCAGCAGTTCTTC
CASSSPGGQQFF
>TRBJ1-2|NA|TRBV28|NA
TGTGCCAGCAGCCTAGTGGGGGCCGGCTACACCTTC
CASSLVGAGYTF
>TRBJ2-5|TRBD2|TRBV7-3|NA
TGTGCCAGCAGGTTAGCGGGAGGTGGTCTGGAGACCCAGTACTTC
CASRLAGGGLETQYF
>TRBJ1-2|TRBD1|TRBV3-1/TRBV3-2|NA
TGTGCCAGCAGCCATCCCGGACAGGGCGGTAACTATGGCTACACCTTC
CASSHPGQGGNYGYTF
>TRBJ2-3|NA|TRBV2|NA
TGTGCCAGCAGTGGAACAGGGCTACGCACAGATACGCAGTATTTT
CASSGTGLRTDTQYF
>TRBJ2-7|NA|TRBV5-1|once
TGCGCCAGCAGCTTGGATCCCGGTTCCTACGAGCAGTACTTC
CASSLDPGSYEQYF
>TRBJ2-7|TRBD2|TRBV27|medium-sized
TGTGCCAGCGCTCGGGGACTAGCGGGCACCTACGAGCAGTACTTC
CASARGLAGTYEQYF
>TRBJ2-3|NA|TRBV2|few
TGTGCCAGCAGTGAAGCGGGCTCGGCAGACCCTATCACAGATACGCAGTATTTT
CASSEAGSADPITDTQYF
>TRBJ2-3|NA|TRBV5-1|few
TGCGCCAGCAGCTTGGTTGGACAGAGCACAGATACGCAGTATTTT
CASSLVGQSTDTQYF
>TRBJ2-3|TRBD2|TRBV9|NA
TGTGCCAGCAGCGGGACTAGCGGGCCCCCAGATACGCAGTATTTT
CASSGTSGPPDTQYF
>TRBJ1-2|NA|TRBV5-1|once
TGCGCCAGCAGCTTGGCCGTGGGAGGGAACTATGGCTACACCTTC
CASSLAVGGNYGYTF